A selection of T cell receptor beta chains follows, all from one sample in a study of blood T cells in healthy people across ages. TCRdb used MiXCR to reprocess the 5' RACE reads, holding one entry per CDR3 protein. Of about 780,000 distinct CDR3 sequences listed, 46% were seen once; the top ten hold over 15%. Sequencing input: blood. The source is a man older than 75 in good health. Both conserved end residues are part of each CDR3. A D gene is named only where the DNA matches it firmly. Some rows have no size entry. The others give once, few or many, or a class for an expanded clone.

clone_size	v_call	d_call	j_call	cdr3_aa	cdr3_nt
-	TRBV21-1	-	TRBJ2-4	CASSKAPGQGGNTQYF	TGTGCCAGCAGCAAAGCTCCGGGACAGGGGGGCAACACTCAGTACTTC
-	TRBV19	TRBD2	TRBJ2-5	CASRNSAAGKRETQYF	TGTGCCAGTCGAAATTCGGCAGCGGGAAAGAGGGAGACCCAGTACTTC
few	TRBV7-2	TRBD1	TRBJ1-6	CASSLASGTANSPLHF	TGTGCCAGCAGCTTAGCCAGCGGGACAGCTAATTCACCCCTCCACTTT
many	TRBV27	-	TRBJ2-7	CASRIRGGEQYF	TGTGCCAGCAGGATCAGGGGAGGCGAGCAGTACTTC
few	TRBV25-1	-	TRBJ1-5	CASSEFWWPQHF	TGTGCCAGCAGTGAATTTTGGTGGCCCCAGCATTTT
-	TRBV7-8	TRBD2	TRBJ2-7	CASSPSRRAGGSSYEQYF	TGTGCCAGCAGCCCCTCCCGGCGTGCGGGAGGAAGCTCCTACGAGCAGTACTTC
-	TRBV9	-	TRBJ1-2	CASSVAVGPQGSGYTF	TGTGCCAGCAGCGTAGCCGTCGGACCCCAAGGGAGTGGCTACACCTTC
-	TRBV2	TRBD1	TRBJ2-7	CASREQGPSYLSYEQYF	TGTGCCAGCAGGGAACAGGGGCCCTCATACCTATCCTACGAGCAGTACTTC
few	TRBV28	-	TRBJ2-5	CASSFTGAETQYF	TGTGCCAGCAGTTTCACGGGAGCAGAGACCCAGTACTTC
-	TRBV20-1	TRBD2	TRBJ2-5	CSASRTSGSVDQETQYF	TGCAGTGCTAGCAGGACTAGCGGGAGTGTTGACCAAGAGACCCAGTACTTC
once	TRBV20-1	-	TRBJ2-7	CSARDHSGEQYF	TGCAGTGCTAGAGATCACTCGGGCGAGCAGTACTTC
-	TRBV5-1	TRBD1	TRBJ1-5	CASSPLGTGNQPQHF	TGCGCCAGCAGCCCGCTGGGGACAGGGAATCAGCCCCAGCATTTT
few	TRBV5-1	TRBD2	TRBJ2-1	CASSFLAGDMFF	TGCGCCAGCAGCTTTCTAGCGGGAGATATGTTCTTC
-	TRBV20-1	TRBD2	TRBJ2-1	CSARGSSGSWEQFF	TGCAGTGCTAGAGGAAGCAGCGGGAGTTGGGAGCAGTTCTTC
few	TRBV20-1	-	TRBJ1-2	CSAREGLREYGYTF	TGCAGTGCTAGAGAAGGGCTCAGGGAGTATGGCTACACCTTC
many	TRBV7-2	-	TRBJ2-3	CASSSWADTQYF	TGTGCCAGCAGCTCGTGGGCGGATACGCAGTATTTT